This record concerns one TCR beta chain sequence. This specimen belongs to a study of OX40 agonist ivuxolimab in advanced cancers. Trimming stripped 3 bases from V and 1 base from J, with 9 bases between. Germline CDR1 MDHEN, CDR2 SYDVKM. CDR3 size: 14 residues. Only in-frame clones appear in the TCRdb table, and some are missing; sequencing was by immunoSEQ multiplex PCR. The sample lists tens of thousands of clones, 70% to 80% occurring once. This specimen was CD4+ or CD8+ T cells sorted from blood, taken in a trial of the OX40 agonist ivuxolimab. V and J are TRBV28 and TRBJ1-1; D gene ambiguous. The TCR was taken from an adult with an advanced solid tumor such as melanoma, head and neck, liver or kidney cancer. CDR3 residues: CASSFGSKNTEAFF. The CDR3 DNA is TGTGCCAGCAGTTTCGGGTCTAAGAACACTGAAGCTTTCTTT.